The clone carrying this T cell receptor (beta chain) was observed a handful of times. Its target is not known. The PCR had 60 Vbeta and 13 Jbeta primers. Repertoires were generated with immunoSEQ multiplex PCR, while TCRdb's copy carries only in-frame clones and drops some. The table lists roughly 31,000 clones, 62% of them singletons. This specimen comes from a study of cytomegalovirus exposure and HLA in healthy donors. Study results and limitations: In a later analysis, at a false discovery rate of 0.05, 16,951 TCR beta sequences were associated with HLA alleles. Researchers reported from a later analysis that most CMV-associated TCR beta chains appeared HLA-restricted. Accurate predictions that matched the HLA-A and HLA-B alleles of most subjects were reportedly made from TCR beta sequences.

The length of the CDR3 is 14 residues. V lost 4 bases, J lost 4 bases, and 4 bases stayed unmatched. Germline CDR1 reads SGHRS; CDR2 reads YFSETQ. Specimen: PBMCs. V usage is TRBV5-1 and J usage is TRBJ1-4; 7 bases line up with TRBD1. The sequence was obtained from a male donor in good health and CMV-seropositive. In DNA form, the CDR3 reads TGCGCCAGCAGCGAAGGACAGGTTAATGAAAAACTGTTTTTT. It encodes CASSEGQVNEKLFF. The full variable domain, in which reference TRBV5-1 and TRBJ1-4 provide the parts outside the CDR3, is KAGVTQTPRYLIKTRGQQVTLSCSPISGHRSVSWYQQTPGQGLQFLFEYFSETQRNKGNFPGRFSGRQFSNSRSEMNVSTLELGDSALYLCASSEGQVNEKLFFGSGTQLSVL.